The next 5 T cell receptor beta chains were all read from a single sample in a study of human T cells and chemical hapten exposure. TCRdb fed the RACE reads into MiXCR, producing one record per CDR3 protein. The sample yields around 56,000 distinct CDR3 sequences, roughly 10% seen once. Described time point: pre-sensitization, week 0. The treatment: therapeutic diphenylcyclopropenone sensitization with weekly scalp DPC. The specimen comprised whole blood, sampled in connection with sensitization to the hapten diphenylcyclopropenone (DPC). Receptor source: a man aged 40-49 years with alopecia areata. Some clones in this sample may be carry-over from other donors' samples.

This clonotype was recorded a few times. The rearrangement joins TRBV14 to TRBJ2-1; 11 positions agree with TRBD2. Unmatched junction bases numbered 9, after V lost 3 bases and J lost 8 bases. Germline V gene sequence: CDR1 SGHDN, CDR2 FVKESK. The CDR3 is 16 amino acids. The CDR3 DNA reads TGTGCCAGCAGCCAGCAGGAGCTAGCGGGAGGAGATGAGCAGTTCTTC. It specifies CASSQQELAGGDEQFF.

The table lists this clonotype with a few counts. This chain links TRBV9 with TRBJ2-1; D is possibly TRBD2 (6 bases). This CDR3 has 16 residues. V lost 0 bases, J lost 5 bases, and 15 bases lay in between. Germline CDR1 and CDR2: SGDLS and YYNGEE. DNA for the CDR3: TGTGCCAGCAGCGTAGGTGGCGGGATGGGTCACAATGAGCAGTTCTTC. Protein sequence: CASSVGGGMGHNEQFF.

This rearrangement joins TRBV7-9 to TRBJ2-1; possible D gene TRBD1, 6 bases. V was shortened by 0 bases and J by 5 bases, with 11 bases between the two germline ends. The CDR3 spans 15 residues. Germline V lookup: CDR1 SEHNR, CDR2 FQNEAQ (reference sequence). DNA of the CDR3: TGTGCCAGCAGCTTAGCTTTGACAGGAGACAATGAGCAGTTCTTC. It is translated as CASSLALTGDNEQFF.

This clonotype was seen at least ten times. This sequence joins TRBV29-1 and TRBJ2-1, with D perhaps TRBD1 or TRBD2 (6 bases each). Germline CDR1 is SQVTM and CDR2 is ANQGSEA. The CDR3 loop spans 14 amino acids. V was shortened by 6 bases and J by 1 base, with 13 bases between the two germline ends. CDR3 coding DNA: TGCAGCGTGGGGGAGGACAGTTCCTACAATGAGCAGTTCTTC. Protein sequence: CSVGEDSSYNEQFF.

This clonotype was counted only a few times. This chain connects TRBV7-6 to TRBJ2-2; 8 nucleotides agree with TRBD2. The CDR3 runs 14 residues. The V gene end was trimmed by 6 bases and the J gene end by 7 bases; junction bases not matched to a gene: 7. The V gene's germline CDR1 is SGHVS and CDR2 FNYEAQ. CDR3 in DNA: TGTGCCAGCAGAAAAGCGGGAGTGGACGGGGAGCTGTTTTTT. Its translation is CASRKAGVDGELFF.